Listed here is a single TCR beta chain. Its antigen remains unidentified. No quality values exist for individual bases; no much larger clone is one base distant. The cohort was made up of 500 to 800 healthy bone marrow donors. At the time of sampling, all cohort members were nominally healthy, though unrecorded immune exposures were likely present. The donor tested CMV seropositive, placing the donor among the 250 to 350 seropositive members of the cohort. Every donor gave a peripheral blood sample, and the peripheral blood mononuclear cells from that sample were used for TCR beta sequencing. The Qiagen DNeasy Blood Extraction Kit was used to extract genomic DNA from the blood cell samples. The data stem from a study of cytomegalovirus exposure and HLA in healthy donors (dated 2017 in TCRdb). Turning to the overall study: In an earlier analysis of some 610 of the donors, around 290 Gb of sequence data and approximately 120 million unique TCR beta sequences from 180 million or so T cells were reported. High-throughput TCR immunosequencing, statistical association of individual TCRs with disease status, and machine learning were combined to predict cytomegalovirus infection status. Using immunosequencing, the study profiled T cell repertoires from about 620 subjects and related those repertoires to cytomegalovirus serostatus. Among roughly 370 genotyped donors of the cohort, an average of 235,054 unique TCR beta nucleotide sequences were sequenced per donor, approximately 20% of them non-productive. To study patterns of TCR occurrence, a later analysis re-analyzed previously published TCR beta repertoires from under 750 donors and added high-resolution HLA genotyping. Donor age, sex, ethnicity and CMV serostatus were collected together with the repertoire data. An earlier analysis of fewer than 700 of the donors applied high-throughput TCR beta sequencing to assess whether each TCR beta V gene segment acted as functional or pseudogenic. Typing coverage varied by locus: about 620-630 donors for A, B, C, DRB1 and DQB1; more than 500 for DQA1; about 590 for DPA1; around 490 for DPB1. An early release covering more than 500 HLA-typed donors comprised about 310 gigabases of sequencing data and some 79 million unique TCR sequences. Every repertoire in the discovery cohort had been generated on one and the same sequencing platform. A later genetic analysis took genome-wide SNP genotypes for about 55% of the 666 donors and used that subset as a discovery cohort. Several DR-DQ haplotypes were treated as single units for association and clustering because of strong linkage in the cohort. Class I and class II HLA loci were covered by the typing at four-digit resolution. The genetic ancestry cluster associated with self-reported Caucasian donors included 65% to 90% of the roughly 400 genotyped donors. The aim of the study was to test whether cataloging public T cell receptors could identify signatures of past pathogen exposure. Rather than drawing on any new phenotypic data, the later analysis identified candidate immune exposures from TCR beta sequences and the way those sequences occurred across donors. A separate validation cohort of about 110 different subjects was used in addition to the approximately 670-subject first cohort.

The library was generated by the immunoSEQ multiplex PCR assay. The multiplex PCR relied on a mix of 60 forward primers for TCR Vbeta segments and 13 reverse primers for TCR Jbeta segments. The CDR3 region of rearranged TCR beta genes was amplified from genomic DNA by a multiplex PCR assay. On the Illumina HiSeq System, the amplified TCR beta libraries were sequenced as 87-base-pair reads. The original methods were these. In a later analysis, 80 million or so unique TCR beta chains were counted across the 650 to 700 repertoires, and around 11 million of these chains were shared by at least two donors. Raw reads were error-corrected and collapsed into unique sequences by a nearest-neighbor algorithm in which closely related sequences were merged to remove PCR and sequencing errors. V, D and J gene segments were assigned by aligning CDR3 sequences to IMGT reference sequences. For a sequence to be retained, at least a six-nucleotide match to both a V gene segment and a J gene segment was required. Rearrangements were called productive when the CDR3 lacked stop codons and stayed in frame with V and J; all others were non-productive. CDR3 was defined by IMGT convention, running from the second conserved V-encoded cysteine to the conserved J-encoded phenylalanine. The earlier analysis of some 540 of the donors excluded any sequence lacking an unambiguous match to a single V gene segment. In an earlier analysis of almost 600 of the donors, a V segment was called functional when productive rearrangements were above 56.7%, and segregating when the standard deviation between donors exceeded 5%. A statistical classification framework was developed to diagnose cytomegalovirus status using the catalog of TCR beta chain sequences. In a later analysis, TCR nucleotide sequences were compared against IMGT/GENE-DB human TR gene sequences so that V and J genes could be assigned. A later analysis assigned CDR3 sequences and most-parsimonious VDJ recombination scenarios with the TCRdist pipeline. In a later analysis, each TCR beta chain was defined by its CDR3 amino acid sequence together with its V-gene family, and reads without a unique V-gene family were excluded. To address suspected cross-contamination and a sequencing artifact, a later analysis removed 550 to 750 highly shared, low-generation-probability nucleotide sequences. A later analysis calculated a clonal expansion index for each public chain from normalized within-repertoire ranks of inferred template counts. In a later analysis, generation probabilities were computed using a VDJ recombination model fitted to out-of-frame rearrangements, and the results were checked against IGoR. In a later analysis, hypergeometric tests were used to score TCR-TCR, TCR-HLA and TCR-CMV co-occurrence, with a repertoire-size bias correction applied to TCR pairs. In a later analysis, false discovery rates were estimated by permuting HLA or CMV assignments 20 times. A later analysis grouped co-occurring TCRs with DBSCAN, adding TCRdist sequence similarity when clustering within HLA-allele-positive subsets. For co-occurrence clustering, repertoires with fewer than 30,000 or more than 120,000 public chains were excluded, along with a handful of repertoires with anomalous nucleotide sharing. TCRdb retrieved this table from immuneACCESS and kept in-frame rearrangements only. Not all clones are present; in checked studies, unresolved V genes account for under half, and no reason is known for the remainder. The DNA gave D and trimming, while V, J and clone size come from that table. Present in this sample are around 190,000 clones, 70% to 75% of which were seen just once. Approximately 4.8% of the sample is in the top ten clones.

Trimming removed 1 base from V and 0 bases from J, leaving 10 bases between the germline ends. CDR1 and CDR2 are read off the germline V gene (reference sequence) as LNHDA and SQIVND. The CDR3 measures 15 amino acids from cysteine to phenylalanine. CDR3 DNA only is kept here, 45 bases in frame from base 1. Beyond this particular receptor, the publication reports: In a later analysis, several top co-occurrence clusters were reported to appear linked to parvovirus B19, influenza, CMV and Epstein-Barr virus. Because HLA typing was missing for some donors at each locus, association tests included only the typed subset. In a later genetic analysis, a missense DCLRE1C variant was associated with V-gene and J-gene trimming of TCR beta chains, and the association was replicated in an independent cohort. In both the original and validation cohorts, the classifier was reported to diagnose cytomegalovirus status with high specificity and sensitivity. Correlated functional status among segregating V segments might be attributable to linkage disequilibrium, but an unknown experimental factor could not be ruled out. Most TCR sequences were observed very rarely across donors, whereas some public TCRs were present in many individuals. Because counts were too low, roughly 16 rarely observed V segments, including chromosome 9 orphons, were left out of the earlier analysis of 587 of the donors. Some IMGT-functional V segments, including TRBV6-2 and TRBV6-3, could not be distinguished by the 87-base-pair reads and were therefore excluded. A further reported finding was that TCR beta sequences accurately predicted the HLA-A and HLA-B alleles for most subjects in the first cohort. CMV serostatus was the only immune exposure information available for the cohort. Sequencing depth was assumed to be roughly uniform across donors in the presence/absence analyses, though that assumption may not hold. In a later genetic analysis, fewer N-insertions in productive TCRs were reported among donors in an Asian-associated ancestry cluster than the roughly 700-donor mean. When HLA alleles, especially DR and DQ, strongly co-occurred, TCR associations were difficult to assign to individual alleles. In a later analysis, HLA-associated TCR beta chains showed more clonal expansion and lower generation probabilities than non-associated chains that were equally common. The study listed 150 to 200 TCR beta chains as associated with cytomegalovirus. A cluster of highly shared sequence variants was judged likely to be a technical artifact of the sequencing pipeline. In a later analysis, TCR association rates were found to vary across HLA loci, with the most associated TCRs seen for DRB1 alleles and the fewest for HLA-C alleles. In an earlier analysis of some 550 of the donors, most TCR beta V segments were observed in productive rearrangements about 87% or about 30% of the time, broadly matching IMGT annotations. A later analysis associated 16,951 TCR beta sequences with specific HLA alleles at a false discovery rate of 0.05. Most CMV-associated TCR beta chains appeared to be HLA-restricted in a later analysis, and the HLA associations seemed to be driven largely by CMV exposure. The cohort was sequenced for TCR beta chains only, and without alpha or paired-chain data the features that could be detected were limited. In vitro tests confirmed that a few of the cytomegalovirus-associated TCR beta chains recognize cytomegalovirus antigens. It was suggested by the authors that the approach could potentially be generalized to other disease states and immunological phenotypes.

The material sequenced was PBMCs. This chain is built from TRBV19 and TRBJ2-7, and the D gene may be TRBD2, 6 bases matching. The receptor comes from a young man in good health and CMV-seropositive. At the DNA level, the sequence is TGTGCCAGTAGTATAGGCGGGGCAAGCTCCTACGAGCAGTACTTC. Its amino acids are CASSIGGASSYEQYF.